This T cell receptor beta chain derives from a study of T-cell reconstitution after alpha-beta-depleted transplantation in children. This CDR3 has 15 residues. Trimming shortened V by 7 bases and J by 3 bases, and 19 bases separated the two germline ends. Germline values: CDR1 MDHEN, CDR2 SYDVKM. Concerning this clonotype: Its antigen is undetermined.

Unique molecular identifiers were incorporated during preparation of the TCRbeta library. One entry per CDR3 protein results from TCRdb running MiXCR on the PCR reads. Among a few hundred thousand distinct CDR3 sequences listed, roughly a quarter were seen once. General study points: Several hundred graft clones that had expanded were reportedly the source of alpha-beta T cells about two months after transplant. Some patients' high day-60 TCRbeta diversity was attributed to recipient cells surviving conditioning. T-cell counts and diversity at one year post-transplant came mainly from newly produced T cells.

This sequence joins TRBV28 and TRBJ2-7; the D call may be TRBD1 or TRBD2 (5 bases each). The material was PBMCs, obtained before TCRalphabeta/CD19-depleted stem cell transplant. The receptor comes from a boy under two years old with Wiskott-Aldrich syndrome, due to receive a stem cell transplant. The CDR3 DNA reads TGTGCCAGCACTTTTTTGGGACCTACGGGCTACGAGCAGTACTTC. Protein product: CASTFLGPTGYEQYF.